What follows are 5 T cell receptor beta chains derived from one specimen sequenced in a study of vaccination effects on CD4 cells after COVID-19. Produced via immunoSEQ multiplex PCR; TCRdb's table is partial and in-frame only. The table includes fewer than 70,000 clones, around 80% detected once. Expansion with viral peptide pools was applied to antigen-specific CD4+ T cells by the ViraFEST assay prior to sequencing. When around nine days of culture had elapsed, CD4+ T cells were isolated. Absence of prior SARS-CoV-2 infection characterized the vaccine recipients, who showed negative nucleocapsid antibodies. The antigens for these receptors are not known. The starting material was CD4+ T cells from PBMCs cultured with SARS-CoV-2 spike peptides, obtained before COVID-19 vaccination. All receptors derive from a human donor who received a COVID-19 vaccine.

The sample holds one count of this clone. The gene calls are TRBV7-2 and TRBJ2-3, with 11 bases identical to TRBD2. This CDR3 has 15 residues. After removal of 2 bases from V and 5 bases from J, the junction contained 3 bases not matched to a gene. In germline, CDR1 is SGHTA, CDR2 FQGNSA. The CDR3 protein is CASSLLAGGRDTQYF. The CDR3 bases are TGTGCCAGCAGCTTACTAGCGGGGGGCCGAGATACGCAGTATTTT.

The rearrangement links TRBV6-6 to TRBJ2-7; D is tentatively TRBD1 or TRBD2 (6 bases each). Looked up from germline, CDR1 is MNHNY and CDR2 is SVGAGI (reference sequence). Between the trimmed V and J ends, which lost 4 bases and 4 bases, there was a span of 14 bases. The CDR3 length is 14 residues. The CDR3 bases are TGTGCCAGCAGTTTTGTAGCGGACAGTTACGAGCAGTACGTC. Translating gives CASSFVADSYEQYV.

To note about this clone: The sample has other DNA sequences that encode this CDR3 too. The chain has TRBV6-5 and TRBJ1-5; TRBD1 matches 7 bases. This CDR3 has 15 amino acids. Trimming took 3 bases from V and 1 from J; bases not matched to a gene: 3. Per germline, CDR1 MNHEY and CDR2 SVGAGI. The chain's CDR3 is CASSYSGGSNQPQHF. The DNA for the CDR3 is TGTGCCAGCAGTTATTCAGGGGGGAGCAATCAGCCCCAGCATTTT.

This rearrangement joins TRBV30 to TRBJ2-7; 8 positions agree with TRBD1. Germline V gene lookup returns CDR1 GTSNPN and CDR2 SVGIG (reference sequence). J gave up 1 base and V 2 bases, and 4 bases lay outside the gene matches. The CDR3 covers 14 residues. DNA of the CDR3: TGTGCCTGGAGTAAGGGGACAGGTTCCTACGAGCAGTACGTC. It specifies CAWSKGTGSYEQYV.

CDR3 DNA sequence: TGTGCCAGCAGTTCAGGAGGGGTTTCTGGAAACACCATATATTTT. Translated, it gives CASSSGGVSGNTIYF. This chain uses TRBV28 with TRBJ1-3, with D possibly TRBD1 on 5 matching bases. The CDR3 spans 15 residues. Trimming cost V 4 bases and J 1 base, with 11 bases left between them. Looked up from germline, CDR1 is MDHEN and CDR2 is SYDVKM.